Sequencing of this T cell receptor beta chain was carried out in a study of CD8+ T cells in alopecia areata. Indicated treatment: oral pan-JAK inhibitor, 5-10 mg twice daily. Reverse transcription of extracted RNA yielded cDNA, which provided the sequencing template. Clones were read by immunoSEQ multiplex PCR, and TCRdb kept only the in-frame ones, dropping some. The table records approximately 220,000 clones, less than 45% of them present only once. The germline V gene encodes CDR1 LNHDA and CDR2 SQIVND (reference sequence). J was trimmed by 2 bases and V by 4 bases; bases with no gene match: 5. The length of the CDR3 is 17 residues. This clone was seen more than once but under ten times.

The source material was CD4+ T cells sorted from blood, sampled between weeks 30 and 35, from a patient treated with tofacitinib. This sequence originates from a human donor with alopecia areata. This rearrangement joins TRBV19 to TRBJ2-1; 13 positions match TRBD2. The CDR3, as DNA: TGTGCCAGTAGTACCGGGGGACTAGCGGGACCCTACAATGAGCAGTTCTTC. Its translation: CASSTGGLAGPYNEQFF. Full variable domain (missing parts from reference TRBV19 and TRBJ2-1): DGGITQSPKYLFRKEGQNVTLSCEQNLNHDAMYWYRQDPGQGLRLIYYSQIVNDFQKGDIAEGYSVSREKKESFPLTVTSAQKNPTAFYLCASSTGGLAGPYNEQFFGPGTRLTVL.